This TCR beta chain was captured by sequencing in a study of shared clonotypes between healthy human individuals. Study information: The cohort comprised a couple of women and a few men. Their ages spanned 18 to 49 years.

V was cut by 3 bases and J by 6 bases, with 17 bases left in between. CDR1 and CDR2 from the germline V gene are MGHRA and YSYEKL. The CDR3 contains 16 residues. In regard to this clone: The antigen remains unidentified.

Selected positively for CCR7 and CD45RO-negative, naive CD8 cells excluded terminally differentiated effector memory CD45RA+ cells. TCRdb's copy holds only in-frame clones and misses some; the assay was immunoSEQ multiplex PCR. The top ten hold around 1.1% of the sample, which has some 2 million clones, 85% to 95% seen once. Study conclusions and caveats: In general, naive subsets displayed greater estimated richness than memory subsets did. The naive CD4 repertoires of a handful of donors were compared, and approximately 5% of clonotypes were shared.

The specimen sequenced was naive CD8+ T cells sorted from blood. The chain carries TRBV4-1 and TRBJ2-2, with D tentatively TRBD1 (5 bases). The receptor comes from a man in his late teens or twenties in good health. CDR3 in DNA: TGCGCCAGCAGCCAGTCAAGGGGTTTGGCGGCCGGGGAGCTGTTTTTT. Amino acid sequence: CASSQSRGLAAGELFF.